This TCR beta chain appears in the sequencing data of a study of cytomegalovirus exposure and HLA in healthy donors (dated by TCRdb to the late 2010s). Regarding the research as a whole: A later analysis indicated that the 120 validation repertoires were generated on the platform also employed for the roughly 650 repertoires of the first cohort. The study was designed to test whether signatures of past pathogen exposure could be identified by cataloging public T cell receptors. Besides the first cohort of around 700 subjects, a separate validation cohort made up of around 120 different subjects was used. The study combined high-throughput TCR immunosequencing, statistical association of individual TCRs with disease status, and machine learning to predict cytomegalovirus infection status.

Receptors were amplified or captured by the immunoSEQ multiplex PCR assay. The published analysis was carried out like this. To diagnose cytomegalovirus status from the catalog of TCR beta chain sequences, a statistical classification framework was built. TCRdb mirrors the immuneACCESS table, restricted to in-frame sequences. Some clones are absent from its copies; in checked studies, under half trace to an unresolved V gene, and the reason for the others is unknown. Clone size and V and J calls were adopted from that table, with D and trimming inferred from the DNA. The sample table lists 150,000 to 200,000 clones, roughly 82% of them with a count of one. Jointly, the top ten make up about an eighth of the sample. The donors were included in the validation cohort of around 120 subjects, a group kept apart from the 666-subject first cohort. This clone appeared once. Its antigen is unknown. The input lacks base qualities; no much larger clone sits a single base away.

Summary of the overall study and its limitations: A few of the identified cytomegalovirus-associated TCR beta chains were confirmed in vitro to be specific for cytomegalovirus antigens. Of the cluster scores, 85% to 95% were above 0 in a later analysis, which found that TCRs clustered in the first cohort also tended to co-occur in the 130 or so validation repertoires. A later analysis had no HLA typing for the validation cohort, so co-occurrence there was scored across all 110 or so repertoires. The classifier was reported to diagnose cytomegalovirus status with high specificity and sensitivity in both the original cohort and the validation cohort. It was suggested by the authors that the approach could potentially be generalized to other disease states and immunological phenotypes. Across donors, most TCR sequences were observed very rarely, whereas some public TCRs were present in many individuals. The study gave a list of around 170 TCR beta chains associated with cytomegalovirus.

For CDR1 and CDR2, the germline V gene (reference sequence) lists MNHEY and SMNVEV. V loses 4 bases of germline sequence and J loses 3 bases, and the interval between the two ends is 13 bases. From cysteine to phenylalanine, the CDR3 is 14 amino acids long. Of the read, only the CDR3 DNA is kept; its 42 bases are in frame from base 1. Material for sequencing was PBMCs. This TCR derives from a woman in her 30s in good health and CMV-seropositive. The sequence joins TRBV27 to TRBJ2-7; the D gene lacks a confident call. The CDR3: CASSYRSNNYEQYF. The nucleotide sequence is TGTGCCAGCAGTTACAGATCCAACAACTACGAGCAGTACTTC.